A single sample gave rise to the 32 T cell receptor beta chains below, sequenced in a study of T cells in women clearing cervical HPV infection. Clones were read by immunoSEQ multiplex PCR, and TCRdb kept only the in-frame ones, dropping some. The sample spans about 18,000 clones; the ten largest clones claim about an eighth. Sample: blood buffy coat. These TCRs come from a woman aged 18-69 years with a cervical HPV16 infection that either progressed to CIN3+ or cleared (not recorded which).

About this clone: The sequenced fragment ends 3 residues before the CDR3 boundary, so the rest is inferred from the germline J gene. J is TRBJ2-1 and V is TRBV15; TRBD1 matches 10 bases. The junction had 3 bases not matched to a gene; V was cut back by 0 bases and J by 7 bases. This CDR3 contains 15 residues. Per the germline V gene, CDR1 is LNHNV and CDR2 is YYDKDF (reference sequence). The DNA read from the CDR3 is TGTGCCACCAGCAGAGAGACAGGGGGCTTGAATGAG. This translates into CATSRETGGLNE. The whole CDR3 region reads CATSRETGGLNEQFF.

As for this clone: Germline and junction disagree at one end, which may indicate a read error. The CDR3 is cut off 3 residues early in the read; its end comes from the germline J gene. The rearrangement links TRBV18 to TRBJ2-4, with a possible D match to TRBD2 (5 bases). CDR1 and CDR2 (germline): KGHSH, LQKENI. CDR3 length: 15 residues. The covered CDR3 bases are TGTGCCAACTCACCGCGGGCCTCCTCTTCGGATGGT. It yields the protein CANSPRASSSDG. The whole CDR3 protein reads CANSPRASSSDGQYF. Combining the CDR3 with reference TRBV18 and TRBJ2-4 gives the whole variable domain NAGVMQNPRHLVRRRGQEARLRCSPMKGHSHVYWYRQLPEEGLKFMVYLQKENIIDESGMPKERFSAEFPKEGPSILRIQQVVRGDSAAYFCANSPRASSSDGQYFGAGTRLSVL.

With respect to this clone: The read halts 3 residues ahead of the CDR3 end, with the missing end drawn from the germline J gene. The chain employs TRBV20-1 and TRBJ2-3, with a possible D match to TRBD2 (6 bases). Germline V gives CDR1 DFQATT, CDR2 SNEGSKA (reference sequence). The CDR3 contains 13 residues. V lost 6 bases to trimming and J lost 1 base, with 11 bases between them. CDR3 DNA, as far as it was read: TGCAGTGCGCATTTAGCGGGCACAGATACG. Amino acid sequence: CSAHLAGTDT. The complete CDR3 reads CSAHLAGTDTQYF.

On this clone itself: The read stops 3 residues short of the end of the CDR3; the missing end is completed from the germline J gene. This sequence joins TRBV30 and TRBJ2-3, with 10 nucleotides matching TRBD1. V was pared by 3 bases and J by 8 bases, with 8 bases of the junction left unmatched. The germline gives CDR1 GTSNPN, CDR2 SVGIG (reference sequence). CDR3 length: 14 residues. CDR3 sequence reads: CAWRVTGGWVTQYF. Partial CDR3 DNA: TGTGCCTGGAGAGTGACAGGGGGCTGGGTTACG.

CDR3 DNA (partial): TGTGCCAGCAGTAAAACCGGGACAGGGAAGAGACTCATGAACACTGAA. Protein sequence: CASSKTGTGKRLMNTE. The entire CDR3 protein is CASSKTGTGKRLMNTEAFF. The rearrangement links TRBV28 to TRBJ1-1; TRBD1 matches at 9 bases. The observed sequence ends 3 residues before the CDR3 terminus, with the missing tail filled in from the germline J gene. The CDR3 runs to 19 residues. Germline assignment: CDR1 MDHEN and CDR2 SYDVKM. V lost 5 bases, J lost 0 bases, and 16 bases stayed unmatched.

A word on this clone: The read ends 3 residues before the CDR3 terminus; that terminus is restored from the germline J gene. This chain joins TRBV6-1 and TRBJ1-5; the D is unclear. Germline V CDR1 and CDR2: MNHNS, SASEGT. There are 16 residues in the CDR3. V was cut by 1 base and J by 5 bases, with 15 bases left in between. CDR3 DNA (partial): TGTGCCAGCAGTGAAGATTGGCGGAGTATCTATCAGCCC. The encoded protein is CASSEDWRSIYQP. The whole CDR3 is CASSEDWRSIYQPQHF.

Worth noting for this clone: The DNA ends 3 residues before the CDR3 does, and the rest of the CDR3 is filled in from the germline J gene. The chain recombines TRBV15 with TRBJ2-5; perhaps TRBD2 as D (5 bases). CDR3 length: 14 residues. The V end was cut by 4 bases, the J end by 1 base, with 10 bases between. CDR1 LNHNV and CDR2 YYDKDF come from the germline V gene (reference sequence). The part of the CDR3 DNA that was read is TGTGCCACCAGCATGAGGGTCGGCCAAGAGACC. Translating it yields CATSMRVGQET. The whole CDR3 protein reads CATSMRVGQETQYF. Looking up the rest from reference TRBV15 and TRBJ2-5 gives the full variable domain: DAMVIQNPRYQVTQFGKPVTLSCSQTLNHNVMYWYQQKSSQAPKLLFHYYDKDFNNEADTPDNFQSRRPNTSFCFLDIRSPGLGDTAMYLCATSMRVGQETQYFGPGTRLLVL.

As regards this clone: The read terminates 3 residues ahead of where the CDR3 ends, so the germline J gene completes it. The V and J genes are TRBV5-1 and TRBJ2-7, with TRBD1 as a possible D gene (6 bases). Germline V gene sequence: CDR1 SGHRS, CDR2 YFSETQ. V was pared by 4 bases and J by 5 bases, with 22 bases between. The CDR3 extends over 16 amino acids. The CDR3 DNA, read in part, is TGCGCCAGCAGCACCACGCGTCCCCAGGGGAGACACGAG. Amino acids: CASSTTRPQGRHE. The whole CDR3 sequence reads CASSTTRPQGRHEQYF.

A word on this clone: The read terminates 3 residues before the CDR3 end, so the remaining end is supplied by the germline J gene. V gene TRBV7-3 combines with J gene TRBJ2-1; 9 bases match TRBD2. Losses at the gene ends were 3 bases for V and 5 bases for J; bases not matched to a gene: 5. Germline CDR1 SGHTA, CDR2 FQGTGA. The CDR3 is 15 residues long. Incomplete CDR3 DNA: TGTGCCAGCAGCTTTAGCGGGGGCGCCAACAATGAG. Residues: CASSFSGGANNE. The whole CDR3 is CASSFSGGANNEQFF.

A remark on this clone: The read falls 3 residues short of the CDR3 end, and the missing part is taken from the germline J gene. The chain is built from TRBV5-1 and TRBJ1-3, with D tentatively TRBD1 (5 bases). This CDR3 has 14 amino acids. Deletions cut 4 bases from V and 0 bases from J, with 8 bases between. Germline V lookup: CDR1 SGHRS, CDR2 YFSETQ. CDR3 sequence: CASSEGFSGNTIYF. CDR3 DNA (partial): TGCGCCAGCAGCGAGGGGTTCTCTGGAAACACC.

With regard to this clone: The read ends 3 residues early relative to the CDR3; the germline J gene fills the gap. The chain joins TRBV11-3 to TRBJ1-2; 7 nucleotides match TRBD1. The CDR3 consists of 14 residues. Looked up from germline, CDR1 is SGHNT and CDR2 is YENEEA. The covered CDR3 bases are TGTGCCAGCAGCCCTCGGCGACAGGGAAAAGGC. It encodes CASSPRRQGKG. The CDR3, in full, reads CASSPRRQGKGYTF.

CDR3 bases read: TGTGCCTGGAGTGTAGTAGGGGGCGGTCAGCCC. This sequence encodes CAWSVVGGGQP. The complete CDR3 reads CAWSVVGGGQPQHF. This sequence joins TRBV30 and TRBJ1-5; TRBD1 matches 7 bases. The CDR3 end lies 3 residues beyond the end of the read and is filled in from the germline J gene. This CDR3 is 14 amino acids long. The germline V gene encodes CDR1 GTSNPN and CDR2 SVGIG (reference sequence). The J segment lost 6 bases and the V segment lost 0 bases, leaving 5 bases of the junction unmatched. Together with reference TRBV30 and TRBJ1-5, the CDR3 gives the full variable domain: SQTIHQWPATLVQPVGSPLSLECTVEGTSNPNLYWYRQAAGRGLQLLFYSVGIGQISSEVPQNLSASRPQDRQFILSSKKLLLSDSGFYLCAWSVVGGGQPQHFGDGTRLSIL.

Partial CDR3 DNA: TGTGCCAGCAGGTCAGGGGCGTATAGCAATCAGCCC. It encodes CASRSGAYSNQP. The CDR3 reads in full as CASRSGAYSNQPQHF. The V and J genes are TRBV28 and TRBJ1-5, with D perhaps TRBD1 (6 bases). The read terminates 3 residues ahead of where the CDR3 ends, so the germline J gene completes it. The CDR3 totals 15 residues. Germline V CDR1 and CDR2: MDHEN, SYDVKM. Between the trimmed V and J ends, which lost 6 bases and 0 bases, there was a span of 12 bases.

Of note for this clone: The read ends 3 residues early relative to the CDR3; the germline J gene fills the gap. This rearrangement joins TRBV5-1 to TRBJ2-7, with D tentatively TRBD2 (6 bases). V lost 2 bases to trimming and J lost 2 bases, with 11 bases between them. This CDR3 spans 14 amino acids. CDR1 and CDR2 (germline): SGHRS, YFSETQ. This CDR3 reads CASSFGGPTYEQYF. The covered CDR3 bases are TGCGCCAGCAGCTTCGGGGGTCCGACCTACGAG.

A remark on this clone: The read gets to within 3 residues of the CDR3 end, and the germline J gene fills in the rest. The chain combines TRBV20-1 with TRBJ1-4; possibly TRBD1 for D (6 bases). This CDR3 has 14 amino acids. Trimming pared 0 bases from V and 10 bases from J, leaving 15 bases between. Germline V lookup: CDR1 DFQATT, CDR2 SNEGSKA (reference sequence). CDR3 amino acids: CSARDPADRGKLFF. The sequenced part of the CDR3 DNA is TGCAGTGCTAGAGACCCGGCGGACAGAGGAAAA.

About this clone itself: The CDR3 end lies 3 residues beyond the end of the read and is filled in from the germline J gene. V is TRBV6-1 and J is TRBJ2-1; 9 nucleotides line up with TRBD2. Germline-derived CDR1 and CDR2 are MNHNS and SASEGT. CDR3 size: 18 residues. After removal of 0 bases from V and 1 base from J, the junction contained 7 bases not matched to a gene. The chain's CDR3 is CASSEARGGLRSYNEQFF. The covered CDR3 bases are TGTGCCAGCAGTGAAGCGCGGGGGGGCTTACGGTCCTACAATGAG.

Turning to this clone: The read comes to an end 3 residues before the CDR3 does, leaving the germline J gene to fill in the end. The V gene is TRBV20-1, the J gene TRBJ1-5; D is unresolved. The CDR3 has 13 amino acids. Germline CDR1 is DFQATT and CDR2 is SNEGSKA (reference sequence). Trimming removed 4 bases from V and 4 bases from J, with 11 bases in between. The CDR3 loop reads CSATERVNQPQHF. The part of the CDR3 DNA that was read is TGCAGTGCTACCGAAAGGGTGAATCAGCCC.

Remarks on this clone: Coverage ceases 3 residues before the CDR3 finishes, and the germline J gene fills in the end. The rearrangement joins TRBV18 to TRBJ1-2; D remains unclear. The CDR3 is made up of 14 amino acids. Per germline, CDR1 KGHSH and CDR2 LQKENI. Incomplete CDR3 DNA: TGTGCCAGCTCCCTTAGTTCTCGCACAGATACC. This sequence encodes CASSLSSRTDT. The full-length CDR3 reads as CASSLSSRTDTYTF.

The CDR3 sequence is CASSIDQGSSYEQYF. Partial CDR3 DNA: TGTGCCAGTAGTATAGACCAGGGGAGCTCCTACGAG. The V and J genes are TRBV19 and TRBJ2-7, with D perhaps TRBD1 (6 bases). The read terminates 3 residues ahead of where the CDR3 ends, so the germline J gene completes it. Per the germline V gene, CDR1 is LNHDA and CDR2 is SQIVND (reference sequence). V was clipped by 0 bases and J by 0 bases, with 9 bases between them. This CDR3 comprises 15 residues.

About this clone itself: The DNA ends 3 residues before the CDR3 does, and the rest of the CDR3 is filled in from the germline J gene. The chain recombines TRBV5-1 with TRBJ1-2; 9 bases line up with TRBD1. V lost 4 bases to trimming and J lost 5 bases; unmatched junction nucleotides: 6. The CDR3 spans 14 residues. Germline assignment: CDR1 SGHRS and CDR2 YFSETQ. The CDR3: CASSPGTGQYGYTF. The part of the CDR3 DNA that was read is TGCGCCAGCAGCCCCGGGACAGGGCAATATGGC.

On this clone itself: The observed sequence ends 3 residues before the CDR3 terminus, with the missing tail filled in from the germline J gene. The rearrangement links TRBV20-1 to TRBJ1-2; the match to TRBD1 covers 7 bases. The CDR3 is made up of 12 amino acids. CDR1 is DFQATT and CDR2 is SNEGSKA in the germline V gene (reference sequence). V dropped 5 bases and J dropped 7; count of bases not matched to a gene: 7. The CDR3 is CSAAGGMSGYTF. CDR3 bases read: TGCAGTGCTGCAGGGGGTATGTCTGGC.

Regarding this clone: Distinct nucleotide sequences in the sample also encode this CDR3. The CDR3 loop is CASSLVPDTGELFF. The CDR3 bases that were read are TGCGCCAGCAGCTTGGTTCCTGACACCGGGGAG. V is TRBV5-1 and J is TRBJ2-2, with D uncertain. The read gets to within 3 residues of the CDR3 end, and the germline J gene fills in the rest. The germline V gene has CDR1 SGHRS and CDR2 YFSETQ. The CDR3 loop spans 14 amino acids. V was cut by 0 bases and J by 3 bases, with 6 bases left in between. The whole variable domain, remainder taken from reference TRBV5-1 and TRBJ2-2, is KAGVTQTPRYLIKTRGQQVTLSCSPISGHRSVSWYQQTPGQGLQFLFEYFSETQRNKGNFPGRFSGRQFSNSRSEMNVSTLELGDSALYLCASSLVPDTGELFFGEGSRLTVL.

Points on this clone: The read stops 3 residues short of the end of the CDR3; the missing end is completed from the germline J gene. The chain joins TRBV9 to TRBJ2-5; D might be TRBD1 (7 bases). Per germline, CDR1 SGDLS and CDR2 YYNGEE. Trimming stripped 3 bases from V and 4 bases from J, with 13 bases between. The CDR3 has 14 amino acids. The CDR3 region is CASSAGQTRETQYF. Incomplete CDR3 DNA: TGTGCCAGCAGCGCGGGACAGACTAGAGAGACC.

With regard to this clone: Read coverage stops 3 residues before the CDR3 terminus; the germline J gene supplies the remainder. V is TRBV10-3 and J is TRBJ2-1, with 10 bases that match TRBD2. Germline V gene lookup returns CDR1 ENHRY and CDR2 SYGVKD. The length of the CDR3 is 15 residues. V trimming: 6 bases; J trimming: 6 bases; junction bases outside the gene matches: 8. The CDR3 spells CAISESGGAINEQFF. The sequenced CDR3 bases are TGTGCCATCAGCGAAAGCGGGGGGGCGATCAATGAG.

Note on this clone: The observed sequence ends 3 residues before the CDR3 terminus, with the missing tail filled in from the germline J gene. The chain carries TRBV20-1 and TRBJ2-1; tentatively, D is TRBD1 (7 bases). Looked up from germline, CDR1 is DFQATT and CDR2 is SNEGSKA (reference sequence). The CDR3 consists of 13 residues. V lost 5 bases and J lost 7, with 15 bases in between. The sequenced part of the CDR3 DNA is TGCAGTGCTCAGGGGGGCGGACTTAATGAG. The encoded protein is CSAQGGGLNE. In full, the CDR3 is CSAQGGGLNEQFF.

The CDR3 is CASSLYPGMGTEAFF. CDR3 DNA, as far as it was read: TGCGCCAGCAGCTTGTATCCGGGGATGGGCACTGAA. The chain has TRBV5-1 and TRBJ1-1; D gene unclear. Read coverage stops 3 residues before the CDR3 terminus; the germline J gene supplies the remainder. The CDR3 loop spans 15 amino acids. V gave up 1 base and J gave up 4 bases, with 14 bases separating them. The germline gives CDR1 SGHRS, CDR2 YFSETQ.

Regarding this clone: The read halts 3 residues ahead of the CDR3 end, with the missing end drawn from the germline J gene. The chain uses TRBV28 and TRBJ2-3, with TRBD1 identical over 7 bases. Germline values: CDR1 MDHEN, CDR2 SYDVKM. There are 17 residues in the CDR3. V lost 6 bases, J lost 4 bases, and 16 bases stayed unmatched. Incomplete CDR3 DNA: TGTGCCAGCAGCCAAGAGGGGGCGCATATAAGTGCAGATACG. It codes for CASSQEGAHISADT. The complete CDR3 protein is CASSQEGAHISADTQYF.

A note on this clone: The read falls 3 residues short of the CDR3 end, and the missing part is taken from the germline J gene. The chain links TRBV30 to TRBJ2-1; the match to TRBD1 covers 11 bases. The V segment lost 5 bases and the J segment 1 base; nucleotides outside the gene matches: 13. Germline values: CDR1 GTSNPN, CDR2 SVGIG (reference sequence). The CDR3 loop spans 18 amino acids. CDR3 DNA, as far as it was read: TGTGCCTGGGAGGGGGACAGGGGGACCCGGAGTTCCTACAATGAG. Translated: CAWEGDRGTRSSYNE. The CDR3, in full, reads CAWEGDRGTRSSYNEQFF.

Worth noting for this clone: The CDR3 extends 3 residues past the end of the read, so its final part is completed from the germline J gene. V usage is TRBV12-5 and J usage is TRBJ2-2; 10 nucleotides line up with TRBD2. The CDR3 consists of 17 residues. Germline values: CDR1 LGHNT, CDR2 FRNRAP. Germline trimming cut 1 base from V and 0 bases from J; bases unmatched to any gene: 2. The sequenced CDR3 bases are TGTGCTAGTGGTTTGGCGGGGACTAGCGCGAACACCGGGGAG. Translating gives CASGLAGTSANTGE. The CDR3 in full is CASGLAGTSANTGELFF.

As for this clone: The observed sequence ends 3 residues before the CDR3 terminus, with the missing tail filled in from the germline J gene. This chain connects TRBV19 to TRBJ2-1; 7 bases are a match to TRBD1. Germline lookup yields CDR1 LNHDA and CDR2 SQIVND (reference sequence). V shed 5 bases, J shed 2 bases, and the junction held 9 bases outside the gene matches. CDR3 length: 16 amino acids. CDR3 DNA, as far as it was read: TGTGCCAGTAGTCTGCGAGGGCAGGGGGCCTACAATGAG. It yields the protein CASSLRGQGAYNE. The CDR3 as a whole reads CASSLRGQGAYNEQFF.

With respect to this clone: The junction differs from germline at one of its ends, possibly a read error. The read terminates 3 residues ahead of where the CDR3 ends, so the germline J gene completes it. The rearrangement joins TRBV4-2 to TRBJ2-7; 11 nucleotides match TRBD2. CDR3 length equals 16 residues. The germline V gene encodes CDR1 LGHNA and CDR2 YNFKEQ. Incomplete CDR3 DNA: TGCGCCAGCAGCCAAGAATTCCTAGCGGGAGGCTACGAG. This encodes CASSQEFLAGGYE. The entire CDR3 protein reads CASSQEFLAGGYEQYF.

Details on this clone: Sequencing ends 3 residues short of the CDR3 end; the germline J gene provides the rest. The rearrangement joins TRBV19 to TRBJ1-5; D is ambiguous. Trimming pared 1 base from V and 6 bases from J, leaving 10 bases between. Germline assignment: CDR1 LNHDA and CDR2 SQIVND (reference sequence). This CDR3 contains 14 residues. CDR3 DNA, as far as it was read: TGTGCCAGTAGTATAGCCTCCCCGGGTCAGCCC. As protein: CASSIASPGQP. The complete CDR3 protein is CASSIASPGQPQHF.